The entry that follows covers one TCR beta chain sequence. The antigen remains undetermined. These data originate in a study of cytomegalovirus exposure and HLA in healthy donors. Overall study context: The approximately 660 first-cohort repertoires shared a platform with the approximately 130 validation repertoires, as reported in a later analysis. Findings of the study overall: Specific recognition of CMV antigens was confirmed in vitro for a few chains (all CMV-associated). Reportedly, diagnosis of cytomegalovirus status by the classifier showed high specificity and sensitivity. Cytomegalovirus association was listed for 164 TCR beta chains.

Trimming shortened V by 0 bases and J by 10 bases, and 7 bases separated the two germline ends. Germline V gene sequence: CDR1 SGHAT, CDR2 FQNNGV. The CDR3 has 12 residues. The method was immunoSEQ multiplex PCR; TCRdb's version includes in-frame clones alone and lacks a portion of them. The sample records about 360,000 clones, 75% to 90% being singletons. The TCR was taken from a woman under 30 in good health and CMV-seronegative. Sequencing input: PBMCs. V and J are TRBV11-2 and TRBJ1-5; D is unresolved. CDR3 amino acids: CASSLDRGPQHF. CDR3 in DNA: TGTGCCAGCAGCTTAGATCGAGGTCCCCAGCATTTT.